This is a list of T cell receptor beta chains from one sample in a study of T cells after yellow fever vaccination. TCRdb passed the 5' RACE reads through MiXCR, listing each CDR3 protein once. The sample consists of some 160,000 distinct CDR3 sequences, roughly 9% of them appearing once. The sample was CD8+ T cells sorted from PBMCs, taken 45 days after the yellow fever booster vaccination. The origin of the receptors is a man in his late teens or twenties who received the YFV17D yellow fever vaccine. Each CDR3 is given with its conserved first and last residue. The D gene is left open where the match is weak. Clone size, where shown, is once, few, many, or a class for clones that have expanded.

cdr3_length: 14
clone_size: few
v_call: TRBV6-4
d_call: .
j_call: TRBJ2-3
cdr3_aa: CASSAIGGTDTQYF
cdr3_nt: TGTGCCAGCAGTGCGATTGGGGGCACAGATACGCAGTATTTT

cdr3_length: 12
clone_size: many
v_call: TRBV29-1
d_call: TRBD1
j_call: TRBJ1-1
cdr3_aa: CSVEGQGTEAFF
cdr3_nt: TGCAGCGTTGAGGGACAGGGCACTGAAGCTTTCTTT

cdr3_length: 16
clone_size: many
v_call: TRBV6-1
d_call: TRBD1
j_call: TRBJ2-1
cdr3_aa: CASSGDPGQGSDEQFF
cdr3_nt: TGTGCCAGCAGTGGAGACCCGGGACAGGGGAGCGATGAGCAGTTCTTC

cdr3_length: 17
clone_size: .
v_call: TRBV15
d_call: .
j_call: TRBJ2-5
cdr3_aa: CATSRDRQGRDQETQYF
cdr3_nt: TGTGCCACCAGCAGAGATCGGCAGGGAAGGGACCAAGAGACCCAGTACTTC

cdr3_length: 18
clone_size: .
v_call: TRBV13
d_call: .
j_call: TRBJ2-3
cdr3_aa: CASSSGAEGDSSTDTQYF
cdr3_nt: TGTGCCAGCAGCTCGGGTGCCGAGGGAGATTCTAGCACAGATACGCAGTATTTT

cdr3_length: 12
clone_size: .
v_call: TRBV7-8
d_call: .
j_call: TRBJ2-7
cdr3_aa: CASSSRAYEQYF
cdr3_nt: TGTGCCAGCAGCTCCCGAGCCTACGAGCAGTACTTC

cdr3_length: 11
clone_size: .
v_call: TRBV6-6
d_call: .
j_call: TRBJ1-1
cdr3_aa: CASSYFTEAFF
cdr3_nt: TGTGCCAGCAGTTACTTCACTGAAGCTTTCTTT

cdr3_length: 16
clone_size: few
v_call: TRBV5-1
d_call: TRBD2
j_call: TRBJ2-5
cdr3_aa: CASSDPGLAGVETQYF
cdr3_nt: TGCGCCAGCAGTGATCCGGGACTAGCGGGGGTCGAGACCCAGTACTTC

cdr3_length: 16
clone_size: few
v_call: TRBV18
d_call: .
j_call: TRBJ1-1
cdr3_aa: CASSLTDGYANTEAFF
cdr3_nt: TGTGCCAGCTCCCTCACAGACGGTTACGCGAACACTGAAGCTTTCTTT

cdr3_length: 16
clone_size: .
v_call: TRBV5-1
d_call: TRBD2
j_call: TRBJ2-1
cdr3_aa: CASSLRGGGVGNEQFF
cdr3_nt: TGCGCCAGCAGCTTAAGAGGCGGGGGGGTCGGCAATGAGCAGTTCTTC

cdr3_length: 18
clone_size: few
v_call: TRBV12-3/TRBV12-4
d_call: .
j_call: TRBJ2-2
cdr3_aa: CASNPTPGSTKNTGELFF
cdr3_nt: TGTGCCAGCAACCCGACCCCCGGCTCCACTAAGAACACCGGGGAGCTGTTTTTT

cdr3_length: 14
clone_size: .
v_call: TRBV12-3/TRBV12-4
d_call: .
j_call: TRBJ2-3
cdr3_aa: CASSPDKSPDTQYF
cdr3_nt: TGTGCCAGCAGTCCTGACAAGTCCCCAGATACGCAGTATTTT

cdr3_length: 17
clone_size: few
v_call: TRBV13
d_call: .
j_call: TRBJ1-2
cdr3_aa: CASSPATPDAANYGYTF
cdr3_nt: TGTGCCAGCAGCCCTGCTACCCCGGACGCCGCTAACTATGGCTACACCTTC

cdr3_length: 14
clone_size: many
v_call: TRBV12-3/TRBV12-4
d_call: TRBD1
j_call: TRBJ1-1
cdr3_aa: CASRRTGVNTEAFF
cdr3_nt: TGTGCCAGCAGGAGGACAGGAGTGAACACTGAAGCTTTCTTT

cdr3_length: 13
clone_size: few
v_call: TRBV29-1
d_call: TRBD1
j_call: TRBJ2-7
cdr3_aa: CSVEGQGIHEQYF
cdr3_nt: TGCAGCGTTGAGGGACAGGGTATCCACGAGCAGTACTTC

cdr3_length: 15
clone_size: .
v_call: TRBV2
d_call: .
j_call: TRBJ2-3
cdr3_aa: CASSAAGFRADTQYF
cdr3_nt: TGTGCCAGCAGCGCCGCAGGGTTTCGTGCAGATACGCAGTATTTT

cdr3_length: 16
clone_size: many
v_call: TRBV9
d_call: TRBD1
j_call: TRBJ2-5
cdr3_aa: CASSSNRGTGVETQYF
cdr3_nt: TGTGCCAGCAGCTCTAACCGCGGGACAGGGGTAGAGACCCAGTACTTC

cdr3_length: 15
clone_size: .
v_call: TRBV27
d_call: TRBD1
j_call: TRBJ1-5
cdr3_aa: CASSSRDRGNQPQHF
cdr3_nt: TGTGCCAGCAGTTCCCGGGACAGGGGGAATCAGCCCCAGCATTTT

cdr3_length: 13
clone_size: .
v_call: TRBV20-1
d_call: .
j_call: TRBJ1-4
cdr3_aa: CSARPIRNEKLFF
cdr3_nt: TGCAGTGCTAGACCCATAAGAAATGAAAAACTGTTTTTT

cdr3_length: 16
clone_size: .
v_call: TRBV7-9
d_call: TRBD1
j_call: TRBJ1-3
cdr3_aa: CASSPRDSLSGNTIYF
cdr3_nt: TGTGCCAGCAGCCCCAGGGACAGCCTCTCTGGAAACACCATATATTTT

cdr3_length: 15
clone_size: few
v_call: TRBV4-3
d_call: .
j_call: TRBJ1-1
cdr3_aa: CASSQGRVEVTEAFF
cdr3_nt: TGCGCCAGCAGCCAGGGTAGGGTGGAGGTTACTGAAGCTTTCTTT

cdr3_length: 15
clone_size: .
v_call: TRBV9
d_call: .
j_call: TRBJ2-7
cdr3_aa: CASSPRYDYSYEQYF
cdr3_nt: TGTGCCAGCAGCCCGCGATATGACTACTCCTACGAGCAGTACTTC

cdr3_length: 19
clone_size: few
v_call: TRBV7-9
d_call: TRBD1
j_call: TRBJ2-1
cdr3_aa: CASSLGDRGQTFSYNEQFF
cdr3_nt: TGTGCCAGCAGCTTAGGGGACAGGGGGCAAACGTTCTCCTACAATGAGCAGTTCTTC

cdr3_length: 14
clone_size: few
v_call: TRBV15
d_call: .
j_call: TRBJ1-1
cdr3_aa: CATSSRGSHTEAFF
cdr3_nt: TGTGCCACCAGCAGCCGCGGCTCACACACTGAAGCTTTCTTT

cdr3_length: 14
clone_size: .
v_call: TRBV7-9
d_call: .
j_call: TRBJ1-2
cdr3_aa: CASSLEDRTNGYTF
cdr3_nt: TGTGCCAGCAGCTTAGAGGATAGAACAAATGGCTACACCTTC

cdr3_length: 16
clone_size: .
v_call: TRBV11-1
d_call: .
j_call: TRBJ2-3
cdr3_aa: CASSSVRGRGTDTQYF
cdr3_nt: TGTGCCAGCAGCTCGGTTAGGGGCCGCGGTACAGATACGCAGTATTTT

cdr3_length: 18
clone_size: many
v_call: TRBV7-2
d_call: TRBD2
j_call: TRBJ2-3
cdr3_aa: CASSFGPTKRGVTDTQYF
cdr3_nt: TGTGCCAGCAGCTTTGGCCCGACTAAACGGGGGGTCACAGATACGCAGTATTTT

cdr3_length: 13
clone_size: .
v_call: TRBV19
d_call: .
j_call: TRBJ2-4
cdr3_aa: CASRRGFGNIQYF
cdr3_nt: TGTGCCAGTAGAAGAGGGTTTGGAAACATTCAGTACTTC

cdr3_length: 16
clone_size: few
v_call: TRBV6-1
d_call: .
j_call: TRBJ1-1
cdr3_aa: CAYFPTGGGRNTEAFF
cdr3_nt: TGTGCCTACTTCCCGACGGGCGGGGGTAGGAACACTGAAGCTTTCTTT

cdr3_length: 17
clone_size: .
v_call: TRBV14
d_call: TRBD2
j_call: TRBJ2-2
cdr3_aa: CASSRRLAEFLTGELFF
cdr3_nt: TGTGCCAGCAGCCGACGACTAGCGGAGTTTTTAACCGGGGAGCTGTTTTTT

cdr3_length: 16
clone_size: many
v_call: TRBV7-8
d_call: .
j_call: TRBJ2-3
cdr3_aa: CASSLGRGRGTDTQYF
cdr3_nt: TGTGCCAGCAGCTTAGGGCGGGGGCGCGGCACAGATACGCAGTATTTT

cdr3_length: 13
clone_size: .
v_call: TRBV20-1
d_call: .
j_call: TRBJ1-2
cdr3_aa: CSARIGGLYGYTF
cdr3_nt: TGCAGTGCTAGAATCGGGGGGCTCTATGGCTACACCTTC

cdr3_length: 15
clone_size: .
v_call: TRBV5-6
d_call: TRBD1
j_call: TRBJ1-6
cdr3_aa: CASTPRGRLKSPLHF
cdr3_nt: TGTGCCAGCACCCCGAGGGGGCGCCTGAAATCACCCCTCCACTTT

cdr3_length: 15
clone_size: few
v_call: TRBV6-5
d_call: TRBD1
j_call: TRBJ2-1
cdr3_aa: CASSSRGTEANEQFF
cdr3_nt: TGTGCCAGCAGTTCCCGTGGGACAGAGGCCAATGAGCAGTTCTTC

cdr3_length: 15
clone_size: .
v_call: TRBV6-5
d_call: TRBD2
j_call: TRBJ2-1
cdr3_aa: CASSYSAGDVNEQFF
cdr3_nt: TGTGCCAGCAGTTACTCGGCGGGGGACGTCAATGAGCAGTTCTTC

cdr3_length: 16
clone_size: many
v_call: TRBV20-1
d_call: TRBD2
j_call: TRBJ2-1
cdr3_aa: CSARDRLAGGTNEQFF
cdr3_nt: TGCAGTGCTAGAGATCGGCTAGCGGGGGGGACCAATGAGCAGTTCTTC

cdr3_length: 12
clone_size: many
v_call: TRBV4-2
d_call: .
j_call: TRBJ2-5
cdr3_aa: CASSRGGETQYF
cdr3_nt: TGTGCCAGCAGCAGGGGTGGGGAGACCCAGTACTTC

cdr3_length: 17
clone_size: few
v_call: TRBV15
d_call: .
j_call: TRBJ1-5
cdr3_aa: CATSREFIKGSNQPQHF
cdr3_nt: TGTGCCACCAGCAGAGAGTTTATCAAGGGGAGCAATCAGCCCCAGCATTTT

cdr3_length: 14
clone_size: .
v_call: TRBV10-3
d_call: .
j_call: TRBJ1-4
cdr3_aa: CAISGDPANEKLFF
cdr3_nt: TGTGCCATCAGTGGTGATCCCGCTAATGAAAAACTGTTTTTT

cdr3_length: 15
clone_size: .
v_call: TRBV4-1
d_call: .
j_call: TRBJ1-2
cdr3_aa: CASSQEGRGLDGYTF
cdr3_nt: TGCGCCAGCAGCCAAGAAGGACGGGGGCTGGATGGCTACACCTTC

cdr3_length: 17
clone_size: .
v_call: TRBV4-3
d_call: TRBD2
j_call: TRBJ2-2
cdr3_aa: CASSQDWAGANTGELFF
cdr3_nt: TGCGCCAGCAGCCAAGACTGGGCGGGGGCGAACACCGGGGAGCTGTTTTTT

cdr3_length: 15
clone_size: .
v_call: TRBV7-9
d_call: .
j_call: TRBJ1-4
cdr3_aa: CASSPTAGAYEKLFF
cdr3_nt: TGTGCCAGCAGCCCCACGGCGGGAGCCTATGAAAAACTGTTTTTT

cdr3_length: 13
clone_size: .
v_call: TRBV29-1
d_call: .
j_call: TRBJ1-3
cdr3_aa: CSVDAQVGNTIYF
cdr3_nt: TGCAGCGTTGACGCGCAGGTTGGAAACACCATATATTTT

cdr3_length: 14
clone_size: few
v_call: TRBV9
d_call: TRBD2
j_call: TRBJ2-5
cdr3_aa: CASSATGLAETQYF
cdr3_nt: TGTGCCAGCAGCGCGACGGGACTAGCCGAGACCCAGTACTTC

cdr3_length: 18
clone_size: .
v_call: TRBV2
d_call: .
j_call: TRBJ2-6
cdr3_aa: CASSEADSRVAGANVLTF
cdr3_nt: TGTGCCAGCAGTGAGGCGGACAGCCGGGTAGCTGGGGCCAACGTCCTGACTTTC

cdr3_length: 12
clone_size: few
v_call: TRBV9
d_call: TRBD1
j_call: TRBJ2-7
cdr3_aa: CASSATGAEQYF
cdr3_nt: TGTGCCAGCAGCGCCACAGGGGCCGAGCAGTACTTC

cdr3_length: 15
clone_size: .
v_call: TRBV7-6
d_call: .
j_call: TRBJ2-4
cdr3_aa: CASSLERTALKIQYF
cdr3_nt: TGTGCCAGCAGCTTAGAACGGACAGCTCTAAAGATTCAGTACTTC

cdr3_length: 15
clone_size: many
v_call: TRBV6-1
d_call: TRBD2
j_call: TRBJ2-7
cdr3_aa: CASSFGLAGSYEQYF
cdr3_nt: TGTGCCAGCAGCTTCGGACTAGCGGGCTCCTACGAGCAGTACTTC